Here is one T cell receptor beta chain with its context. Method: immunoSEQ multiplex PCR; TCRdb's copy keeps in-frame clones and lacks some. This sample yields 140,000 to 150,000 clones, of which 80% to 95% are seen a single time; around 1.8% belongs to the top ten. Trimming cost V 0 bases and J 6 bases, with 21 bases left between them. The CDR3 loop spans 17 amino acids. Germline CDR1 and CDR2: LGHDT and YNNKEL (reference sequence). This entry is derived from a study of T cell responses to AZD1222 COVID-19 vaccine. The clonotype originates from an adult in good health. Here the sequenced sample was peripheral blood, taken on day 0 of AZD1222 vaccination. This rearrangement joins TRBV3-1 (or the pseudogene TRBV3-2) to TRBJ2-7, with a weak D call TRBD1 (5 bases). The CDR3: CASSQERKGLPLREQYF. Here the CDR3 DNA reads TGTGCCAGCAGCCAAGAACGGAAGGGGCTCCCTTTGCGCGAGCAGTACTTC.